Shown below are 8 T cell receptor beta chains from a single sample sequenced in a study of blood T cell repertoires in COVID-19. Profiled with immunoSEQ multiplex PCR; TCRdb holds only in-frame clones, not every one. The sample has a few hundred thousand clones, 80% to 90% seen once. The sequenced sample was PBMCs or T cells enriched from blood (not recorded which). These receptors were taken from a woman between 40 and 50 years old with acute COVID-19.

CDR3 sequence (DNA): TGTGCCAGCAGCTTGGGAGGTGGGGACAGGGCTGGCAACGAGCAGTACTTC. It specifies CASSLGGGDRAGNEQYF. This sequence joins TRBV7-8 and TRBJ2-7, with TRBD1 identical over 9 bases. The CDR3 loop spans 17 amino acids. Trimming took 3 bases from V and 5 from J; bases not matched to a gene: 14. The germline V gene has CDR1 SGHVS and CDR2 FQNEAQ.

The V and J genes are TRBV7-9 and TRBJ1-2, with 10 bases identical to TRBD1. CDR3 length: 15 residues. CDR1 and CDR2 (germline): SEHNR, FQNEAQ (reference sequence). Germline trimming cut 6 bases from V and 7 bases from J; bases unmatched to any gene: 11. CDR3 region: CASSSTTTGGFGYTF. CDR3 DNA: TGTGCCAGCAGTTCAACGACGACAGGGGGCTTTGGCTACACCTTC.

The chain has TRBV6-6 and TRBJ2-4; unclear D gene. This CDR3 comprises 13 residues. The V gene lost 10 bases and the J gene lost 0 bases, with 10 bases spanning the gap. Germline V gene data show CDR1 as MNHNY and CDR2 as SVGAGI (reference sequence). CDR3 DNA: TGTGCCACAACCGACTTAGCCAAAAACATTCAGTACTTC. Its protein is CATTDLAKNIQYF.

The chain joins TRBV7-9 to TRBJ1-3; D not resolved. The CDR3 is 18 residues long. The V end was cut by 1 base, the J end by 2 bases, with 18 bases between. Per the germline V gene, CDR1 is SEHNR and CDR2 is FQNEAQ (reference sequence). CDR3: CASSLEVLGRMTGNTIYF. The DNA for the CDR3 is TGTGCCAGCAGCTTAGAAGTTTTAGGGAGAATGACTGGAAACACCATATATTTT.

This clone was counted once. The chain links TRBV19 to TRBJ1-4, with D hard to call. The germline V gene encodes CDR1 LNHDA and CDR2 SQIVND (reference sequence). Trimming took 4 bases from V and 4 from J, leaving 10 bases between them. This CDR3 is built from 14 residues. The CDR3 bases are TGTGCCAGTAGTAATCACAGTATTAATGAAAAACTGTTTTTT. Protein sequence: CASSNHSINEKLFF.

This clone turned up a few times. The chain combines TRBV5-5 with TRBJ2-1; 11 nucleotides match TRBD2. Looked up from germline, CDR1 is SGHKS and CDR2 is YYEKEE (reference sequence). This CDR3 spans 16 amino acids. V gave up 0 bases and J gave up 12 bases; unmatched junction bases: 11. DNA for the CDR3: TGTGCCAGCAGCTTGGATCCCCCTAGCGGGGGGCGGCGGCAGTTCTTC. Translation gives CASSLDPPSGGRRQFF. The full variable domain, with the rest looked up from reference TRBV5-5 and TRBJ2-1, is DAGVTQSPTHLIKTRGQQVTLRCSPISGHKSVSWYQQVLGQGPQFIFQYYEKEERGRGNFPDRFSARQFPNYSSELNVNALLLGDSALYLCASSLDPPSGGRRQFFGPGTRLTVL.

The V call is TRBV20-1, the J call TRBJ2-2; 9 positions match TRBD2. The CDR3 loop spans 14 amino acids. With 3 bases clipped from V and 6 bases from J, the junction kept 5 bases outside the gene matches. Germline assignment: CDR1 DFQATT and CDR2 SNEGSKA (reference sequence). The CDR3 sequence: CSASWSGRPGELFF. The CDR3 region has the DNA TGCAGTGCTAGTTGGAGCGGGAGGCCCGGGGAGCTGTTTTTT.

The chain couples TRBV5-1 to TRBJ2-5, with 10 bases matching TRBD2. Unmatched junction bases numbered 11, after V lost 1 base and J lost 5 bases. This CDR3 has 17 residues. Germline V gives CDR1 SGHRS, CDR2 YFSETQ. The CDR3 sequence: CASSLWASGGWTETQYF. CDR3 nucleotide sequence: TGCGCCAGCAGCTTGTGGGCTAGCGGGGGATGGACGGAGACCCAGTACTTC.